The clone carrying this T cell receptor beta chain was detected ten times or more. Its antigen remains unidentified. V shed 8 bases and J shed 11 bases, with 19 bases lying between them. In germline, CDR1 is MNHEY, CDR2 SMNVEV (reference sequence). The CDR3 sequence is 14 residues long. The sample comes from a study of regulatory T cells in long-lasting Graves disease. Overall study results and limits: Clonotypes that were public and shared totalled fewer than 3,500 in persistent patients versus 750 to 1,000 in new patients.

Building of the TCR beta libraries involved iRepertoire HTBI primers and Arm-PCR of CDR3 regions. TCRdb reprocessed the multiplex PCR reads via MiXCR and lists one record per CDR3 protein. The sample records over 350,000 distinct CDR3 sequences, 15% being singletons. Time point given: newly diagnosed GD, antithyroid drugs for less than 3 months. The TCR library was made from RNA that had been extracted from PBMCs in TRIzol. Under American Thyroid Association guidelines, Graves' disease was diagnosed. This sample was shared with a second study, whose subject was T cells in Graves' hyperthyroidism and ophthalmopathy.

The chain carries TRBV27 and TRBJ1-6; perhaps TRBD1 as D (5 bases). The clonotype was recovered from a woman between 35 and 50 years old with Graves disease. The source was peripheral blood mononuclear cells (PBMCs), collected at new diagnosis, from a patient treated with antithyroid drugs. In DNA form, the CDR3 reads TGTGCCAGCCATGGGGACGGAGGTGGTGCACCCCTCCACTTT. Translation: CASHGDGGGAPLHF.